The 30 T cell receptor beta chains presented below share a single source sample, sequenced in a study of T cells in Graves' hyperthyroidism and ophthalmopathy. RNA transcripts gave rise to amplified TCR beta CDR3 regions. HTBI primers were used for first-round RT-PCR of the TCR CDR3. TCRdb redid the calling of the multiplex PCR reads with MiXCR, one entry per CDR3 protein. Here the sample spans 600,000 to 850,000 distinct CDR3 sequences, around 19% being singletons. Sequencing used blood. The receptors originated from a woman in her forties or fifties with Graves' hyperthyroidism that later progressed to Graves' ophthalmopathy.

The chain uses TRBV12-3 or TRBV12-4 and TRBJ2-5, with a tentative D call TRBD2 (6 bases). V gave up 5 bases and J gave up 5 bases, with 15 bases separating them. The CDR3 is 14 residues long. The CDR3 protein is CASSNQGGGETQYF. The CDR3 bases are TGTGCCAGCAGTAATCAGGGAGGAGGGGAGACCCAGTACTTC.

This CDR3 is CASSFGGLNGYTF. In DNA form, the CDR3 reads TGTGCCAGCAGCTTTGGGGGGCTGAATGGCTACACCTTC. This sequence joins TRBV5-4 and TRBJ1-2; D perhaps matches TRBD1 (6 bases). Germline CDR1 is SGHNT and CDR2 is YYREEE (reference sequence). This CDR3 region has 13 residues. Trimming pared 2 bases from V and 6 bases from J, leaving 11 bases between.

This clonotype was picked up many times. The chain links TRBV3-1 to TRBJ1-5, with 9 nucleotides matching TRBD1. The CDR3 has 16 amino acids. V shed 2 bases, J shed 4 bases, and the junction held 6 bases outside the gene matches. Germline CDR1 reads LGHDT; CDR2 reads YNNKEL (reference sequence). CDR3 in amino acids: CASSQSRDRENQPQHF. In DNA, the CDR3 is TGTGCCAGCAGCCAATCTCGGGACAGGGAAAATCAGCCCCAGCATTTT.

At least ten counts were recorded for this clonotype. The V gene is TRBV2, the J gene TRBJ2-1; TRBD2 matches at 13 bases. Per germline, CDR1 SNHLY and CDR2 FYNNEI. This CDR3 contains 14 residues. With V trimmed by 7 bases and J by 8 bases, 5 bases remained unmatched. The CDR3 loop is CASITSGGADEQFF. CDR3 DNA: TGTGCCAGCATTACTAGCGGGGGGGCGGATGAGCAGTTCTTC.

This clonotype appeared many times. The J gene is TRBJ2-3, the V gene TRBV7-2; 12 bases map to TRBD2. The V and J ends lost 5 bases and 4 bases, in that order; junction bases with no gene match: 4. The CDR3 has 15 amino acids. Germline V CDR1 and CDR2: SGHTA, FQGNSA. The CDR3 sequence: CASSTRLAGADTQYF. In DNA, the CDR3 is TGTGCCAGCAGCACGAGACTAGCGGGGGCAGATACGCAGTATTTT.

This clonotype was recorded many times. The chain links TRBV2 to TRBJ1-1, with unresolved D. Per the germline V gene, CDR1 is SNHLY and CDR2 is FYNNEI. CDR3 length: 13 amino acids. The germline V and J ends were trimmed by 6 bases and 0 bases, with 8 bases remaining between them. The CDR3 sequence: CASSWSMNTEAFF. In DNA form, the CDR3 reads TGTGCCAGCAGCTGGAGCATGAACACTGAAGCTTTCTTT.

V is TRBV3-1 and J is TRBJ1-2; D is unresolved. The CDR3 runs 14 residues. Trimming took off 7 bases at V and 0 bases at J, with 12 bases between the two ends. The germline V gene has CDR1 LGHDT and CDR2 YNNKEL (reference sequence). The chain's CDR3 is CASNEAGSNYGYTF. DNA for the CDR3: TGTGCCAGCAACGAGGCGGGATCTAACTATGGCTACACCTTC.

This clonotype was counted a few times. The rearrangement uses TRBV5-1 and TRBJ2-1; 13 nucleotides match TRBD2. V shed 4 bases and J 3 bases; nucleotides not matched to a gene: 7. CDR3 size: 17 residues. Germline-derived CDR1 and CDR2 are SGHRS and YFSETQ. CDR3 in amino acids: CASSLGTSGDFYNEQFF. The CDR3 DNA is TGCGCCAGCAGCCTCGGGACTAGCGGGGACTTCTACAATGAGCAGTTCTTC. Full variable domain (outside the CDR3, taken from reference TRBV5-1 and TRBJ2-1): KAGVTQTPRYLIKTRGQQVTLSCSPISGHRSVSWYQQTPGQGLQFLFEYFSETQRNKGNFPGRFSGRQFSNSRSEMNVSTLELGDSALYLCASSLGTSGDFYNEQFFGPGTRLTVL.

This clonotype was detected many times. J is TRBJ2-1 and V is TRBV7-2; TRBD2 matches at 9 bases. This CDR3 comprises 15 residues. Trimming cost V 1 base and J 3 bases; bases outside gene matches: 1. The germline CDR1 and CDR2 sequences are SGHTA and FQGNSA. The CDR3 bases are TGTGCCAGCAGCTTAGAAGCGGGGGGCTACAATGAGCAGTTCTTC. Its protein product is CASSLEAGGYNEQFF.

This clonotype was detected many times. The CDR3 loop is CSSGGNTGGISYNEQFF. CDR3 coding DNA: TGCAGCTCTGGCGGGAACACAGGGGGGATTTCCTACAATGAGCAGTTCTTC. The chain links TRBV29-1 to TRBJ2-1; 8 nucleotides line up with TRBD1. The CDR3 sequence is 17 residues long. The germline V gene has CDR1 SQVTM and CDR2 ANQGSEA. V shed 8 bases, J shed 1 base, and the junction held 16 bases outside the gene matches.

The J gene is TRBJ2-5, the V gene TRBV28; 10 bases agree with TRBD2. Germline CDR1 reads MDHEN; CDR2 reads SYDVKM. Trimming at V came to 4 bases and at J to 3 bases, leaving 11 bases not matched to a gene. The CDR3 is 17 residues long. CDR3 DNA: TGTGCCAGCAGTTCCTTCCCTAGCGGGAGTGGGGAAGAGACCCAGTACTTC. As protein: CASSSFPSGSGEETQYF.

This clonotype was seen a few times. The chain uses TRBV11-2 and TRBJ2-2; D possibly corresponds to TRBD2 (5 bases). V was pared by 1 base and J by 6 bases, with 12 bases between. Germline-derived CDR1 and CDR2 are SGHAT and FQNNGV. This CDR3 has 15 residues. The CDR3 sequence is CASSLVRGFPGELFF. Here the CDR3 DNA reads TGTGCCAGCAGCTTAGTCCGAGGGTTCCCCGGGGAGCTGTTTTTT.

The chain uses TRBV10-2 and TRBJ1-5; no firm D call. Germline CDR1 and CDR2: WSHSY and SAAADI. CDR3 length: 16 amino acids. Deletions cut 2 bases from V and 6 bases from J, with 17 bases between. The CDR3 DNA reads as TGCGCCAGCAGTGAGGGTGGACGGGCGGATTTTCAGCCCCAGCATTTT. It yields the protein CASSEGGRADFQPQHF.

The gene calls are TRBV9 and TRBJ1-3, with a tentative D call TRBD1 (5 bases). The V end was cut by 4 bases, the J end by 0 bases, with 14 bases between. CDR3 size: 16 residues. Germline V gene data show CDR1 as SGDLS and CDR2 as YYNGEE. The CDR3 DNA is TGTGCCAGCAGCCCTGGGGCTGAGATCTCTGGAAACACCATATATTTT. This sequence encodes CASSPGAEISGNTIYF.

This clonotype was recorded many times. The chain carries TRBV20-1 and TRBJ2-5; 7 nucleotides match TRBD2. The germline V gene encodes CDR1 DFQATT and CDR2 SNEGSKA (reference sequence). The V and J ends lost 0 bases and 0 bases, in that order; junction bases with no gene match: 16. This CDR3 has 19 amino acids. The CDR3 loop reads CSARDSPPPVGGYQETQYF. CDR3 sequence (DNA): TGCAGTGCTAGAGACAGCCCACCCCCGGTCGGGGGGTACCAAGAGACCCAGTACTTC.

In its sample, this clonotype was seen many times. V usage is TRBV12-3 or TRBV12-4 and J usage is TRBJ1-2; a weak D match, TRBD1 (5 bases). The CDR3 totals 15 residues. V gave up 6 bases and J gave up 5 bases, with 19 bases separating them. CDR3 bases: TGTGCCAGCAGCCTAAAGGAGGGGCGGCGGTATGGCTACACCTTC. It specifies CASSLKEGRRYGYTF.

The rearrangement joins TRBV25-1 to TRBJ1-6, with D unresolved. The V end lost 2 bases, the J end lost 9 bases, and 17 bases lay between the germline ends. The CDR3 runs 16 residues. Germline assignment: CDR1 MGHDK and CDR2 SYGVNS. The CDR3, as DNA: TGTGCCAGCAGTGAACCCACCTGGCCCCTAGGTTCACCCCTCCACTTT. This sequence encodes CASSEPTWPLGSPLHF.

V and J are TRBV7-3 and TRBJ1-1, with D maybe TRBD1 (5 bases). Between the trimmed V and J ends, which lost 0 bases and 1 base, there was a span of 9 bases. This CDR3 spans 15 amino acids. Germline assignment: CDR1 SGHTA and CDR2 FQGTGA. Here the CDR3 reads CASSLTATANTEAFF. CDR3 nucleotides: TGTGCCAGCAGCTTAACAGCGACAGCGAACACTGAAGCTTTCTTT.

This clonotype has ten or more counts. The chain uses TRBV5-1 and TRBJ2-2; 8 nucleotides match TRBD1. The ends lost 5 bases at V and 8 bases at J; junction bases unmatched: 11. The CDR3 length is 15 residues. The germline V gene encodes CDR1 SGHRS and CDR2 YFSETQ. Here the CDR3 DNA reads TGCGCCAGCAGTTTCAGGGGGCGCGTAACGGGGGAGCTGTTTTTT. Protein product: CASSFRGRVTGELFF. Drawing the rest from reference TRBV5-1 and TRBJ2-2, the complete variable domain is KAGVTQTPRYLIKTRGQQVTLSCSPISGHRSVSWYQQTPGQGLQFLFEYFSETQRNKGNFPGRFSGRQFSNSRSEMNVSTLELGDSALYLCASSFRGRVTGELFFGEGSRLTVL.

This clonotype was recorded at least ten times. This chain joins TRBV5-1 and TRBJ2-2; no definite D call. CDR1 and CDR2 from the germline V gene are SGHRS and YFSETQ. The CDR3 has 15 amino acids. Trimming removed 4 bases at V and 0 bases at J, with 10 bases between. CDR3 region: CASSTESPNTGELFF. The CDR3 coding sequence is TGCGCCAGCAGCACGGAGTCGCCGAACACCGGGGAGCTGTTTTTT.

This clonotype occurred many times. The V gene is TRBV11-2, the J gene TRBJ1-4, with 11 bases aligning to TRBD1. J gave up 2 bases and V 7 bases, and 9 bases lay outside the gene matches. The germline V gene encodes CDR1 SGHAT and CDR2 FQNNGV. This CDR3 is 17 amino acids long. The chain's CDR3 is CASTRTGGAGTNEKLFF. The CDR3 nucleotides read TGTGCCAGCACCAGGACAGGGGGCGCTGGGACTAATGAAAAACTGTTTTTT.

This clonotype was counted between two and nine times. The gene calls are TRBV12-3 or TRBV12-4 and TRBJ2-3; either TRBD1 or TRBD2 may fit D (6 bases each). The CDR3 is 20 amino acids. The V end was cut by 4 bases, the J end by 0 bases, with 26 bases between. CDR3 DNA: TGTGCCAGCAGTTCTATTAGGGGGGCCGTTGGTTCGGCGAGCACAGATACGCAGTATTTT. Its translation is CASSSIRGAVGSASTDTQYF.

This chain joins TRBV7-9 and TRBJ1-1; 7 positions agree with TRBD1. After removal of 2 bases from V and 8 bases from J, the junction contained 2 bases not matched to a gene. Looked up from germline, CDR1 is SEHNR and CDR2 is FQNEAQ (reference sequence). The length of the CDR3 is 12 residues. CDR3 amino acids: CASSLQGEEAFF. The DNA for the CDR3 is TGTGCCAGCAGCTTACAGGGGGAAGAAGCTTTCTTT. Full variable domain (rest looked up from reference TRBV7-9 and TRBJ1-1): DTGVSQNPRHKITKRGQNVTFRCDPISEHNRLYWYRQTLGQGPEFLTYFQNEAQLEKSRLLSDRFSAERPKGSFSTLEIQRTEQGDSAMYLCASSLQGEEAFFGQGTRLTVV.

The CDR3 DNA reads TGTGCCAGCAGTGAAGCAAACGGGGGCTACAATGAGCAGTTCTTC. It translates to CASSEANGGYNEQFF. The chain carries TRBV6-1 and TRBJ2-1, with a weak D call TRBD2 (6 bases). CDR1 is MNHNS and CDR2 is SASEGT in the germline V gene. This CDR3 comprises 15 residues. V was clipped by 0 bases and J by 3 bases, with 9 bases between them.

The table lists this clonotype with a few counts. The chain recombines TRBV6-1 with TRBJ1-2; D is unclear. The V gene lost 6 bases and the J gene lost 3 bases, with 11 bases spanning the gap. The germline V gene encodes CDR1 MNHNS and CDR2 SASEGT. This CDR3 spans 13 amino acids. This chain's CDR3 is CASSPYSDYGYTF. DNA for the CDR3: TGTGCCAGCAGCCCCTACTCTGACTATGGCTACACCTTC.

Many counts were recorded for this clonotype. The rearrangement uses TRBV2 and TRBJ2-1, with TRBD1 identical over 10 bases. V lost 2 bases and J lost 0; bases outside the gene matches: 10. The CDR3 length is 19 residues. Germline V gene data show CDR1 as SNHLY and CDR2 as FYNNEI. The CDR3 is CASSESGTGAKSSYNEQFF. The CDR3 bases are TGTGCCAGCAGTGAATCCGGGACAGGGGCCAAGAGCTCCTACAATGAGCAGTTCTTC. The whole variable domain, remainder taken from reference TRBV2 and TRBJ2-1, is EPEVTQTPSHQVTQMGQEVILRCVPISNHLYFYWYRQILGQKVEFLVSFYNNEISEKSEIFDDQFSVERPDGSNFTLKIRSTKLEDSAMYFCASSESGTGAKSSYNEQFFGPGTRLTVL.

The rearrangement uses TRBV5-5 and TRBJ1-1; D remains ambiguous. Trimming cost V 4 bases and J 1 base, with 14 bases left between them. The CDR3 runs 15 residues. The V gene's germline CDR1 is SGHKS and CDR2 YYEKEE (reference sequence). CDR3 in amino acids: CASSLMIYRNTEAFF. For the CDR3, the DNA is TGTGCCAGCAGCCTGATGATATACAGGAACACTGAAGCTTTCTTT.

The chain employs TRBV19 and TRBJ2-1; 9 bases match TRBD2. V lost 6 bases and J lost 10; bases outside the gene matches: 16. The CDR3 loop spans 16 amino acids. Germline V gene data show CDR1 as LNHDA and CDR2 as SQIVND (reference sequence). The CDR3 coding sequence is TGTGCCAGTAGCCTAAGGTCGGGGGCGGGGACTAGCGAGCAGTTCTTC. It specifies CASSLRSGAGTSEQFF. Combining the CDR3 with reference TRBV19 and TRBJ2-1 gives the whole variable domain DGGITQSPKYLFRKEGQNVTLSCEQNLNHDAMYWYRQDPGQGLRLIYYSQIVNDFQKGDIAEGYSVSREKKESFPLTVTSAQKNPTAFYLCASSLRSGAGTSEQFFGPGTRLTVL.

V and J are TRBV20-1 and TRBJ2-5; D is unresolved. Germline CDR1 DFQATT, CDR2 SNEGSKA (reference sequence). The CDR3 length is 14 residues. V shed 1 base and J shed 5 bases, with 14 bases lying between them. The CDR3 coding sequence is TGCAGTGCTAGAGTTGGCGACACGAGGGAGACCCAGTACTTC. This translates into CSARVGDTRETQYF.

This clonotype has at least ten counts. The chain carries TRBV5-1 and TRBJ2-2, with D maybe TRBD2 (6 bases). V lost 3 bases and J lost 1, with 13 bases in between. The CDR3 is 16 amino acids. CDR1 is SGHRS and CDR2 is YFSETQ in the germline V gene. The CDR3 is CASSSGRGLNTGELFF. CDR3 nucleotides: TGCGCCAGCAGCTCCGGGCGGGGCCTGAACACCGGGGAGCTGTTTTTT.